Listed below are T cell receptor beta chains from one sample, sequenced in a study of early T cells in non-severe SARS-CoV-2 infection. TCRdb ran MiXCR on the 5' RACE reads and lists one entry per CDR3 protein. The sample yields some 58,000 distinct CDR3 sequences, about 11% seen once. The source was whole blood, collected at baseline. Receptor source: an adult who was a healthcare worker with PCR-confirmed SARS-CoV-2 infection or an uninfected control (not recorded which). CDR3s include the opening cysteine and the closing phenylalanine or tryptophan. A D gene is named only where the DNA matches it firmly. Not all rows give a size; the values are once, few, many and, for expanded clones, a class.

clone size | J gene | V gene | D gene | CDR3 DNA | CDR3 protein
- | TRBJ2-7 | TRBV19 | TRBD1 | TGTGCCAGTAGTCCACCGGCCGGGACAGGGGGCCTCTACGAGCAGTACTTC | CASSPPAGTGGLYEQYF
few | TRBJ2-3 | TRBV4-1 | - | TGCGCCAGCAGCCAAGTGGATACGCAGTATTTT | CASSQVDTQYF
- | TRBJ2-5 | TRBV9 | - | TGTGCCAGCAGCGTAGCTCCGGGCAGCTATGGGGAAGAGACCCAGTACTTC | CASSVAPGSYGEETQYF
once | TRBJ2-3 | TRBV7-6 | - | TGTGCCAGCAGCCGGACAGCCGGGGCAGATACGCAGTATTTT | CASSRTAGADTQYF
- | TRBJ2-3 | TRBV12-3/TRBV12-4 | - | TGTGCCAGCAATGGCGGGGCGAGCACAGATACGCAGTATTTT | CASNGGASTDTQYF
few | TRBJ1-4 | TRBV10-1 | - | TGCGCCAGCAGTGATCCGGGCGAAAAACTGTTTTTT | CASSDPGEKLFF
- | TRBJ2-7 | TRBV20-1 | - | TGCAGTGCTAGAGGGGGTCGCAACGACGAGCAGTACTTC | CSARGGRNDEQYF
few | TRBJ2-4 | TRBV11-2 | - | TGTGCCAGCAGCTTCCGGGGGGCGGACATTCAGTACTTC | CASSFRGADIQYF
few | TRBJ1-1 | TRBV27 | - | TGTGCCAGCAGTTTATCCGTGGGCACTGAAGCTTTCTTT | CASSLSVGTEAFF
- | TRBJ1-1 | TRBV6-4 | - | TGTGCCAGCTCTGGTCCTCTGGAGGACACTGAAGCTTTCTTT | CASSGPLEDTEAFF
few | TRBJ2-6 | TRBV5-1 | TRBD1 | TGCGCCAGCAGCTTGGAGGACAGGGCTGGGGCCAACGTCCTGACTTTC | CASSLEDRAGANVLTF
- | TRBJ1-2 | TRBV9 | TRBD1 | TGTGCCAGCACCCCGTTACGCAGGGGGGGCTACACCTTC | CASTPLRRGGYTF
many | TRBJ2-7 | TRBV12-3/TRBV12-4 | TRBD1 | TGTGCCAGCAGTTTGGGGACAGGGGGCGGGCAGTACTTC | CASSLGTGGGQYF
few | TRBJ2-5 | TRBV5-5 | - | TGTGCCAGCAGCTTTATACCCAGGGACCATGGGACCCAGTACTTC | CASSFIPRDHGTQYF
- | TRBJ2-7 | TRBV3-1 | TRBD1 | TGTGCCAGCAGCCAAGAATGGACAGGGGACTACGAGCAGTACTTC | CASSQEWTGDYEQYF
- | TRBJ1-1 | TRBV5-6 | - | TGTGCCAGCAGCTTGGGGCCCGCCGAGGGGACTGAAGCTTTCTTT | CASSLGPAEGTEAFF
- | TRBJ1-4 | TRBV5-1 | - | TGCGCCAGCAGCGAGCTGTTGGCGTTCGGTGAAAAACTGTTTTTT | CASSELLAFGEKLFF
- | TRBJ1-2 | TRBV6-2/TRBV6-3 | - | TGTGCCAGCAGTCTCGCCCCGTCTGGCGACTATGGCTACACCTTC | CASSLAPSGDYGYTF
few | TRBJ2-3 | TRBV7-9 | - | TGTGCCAGCAGCCGCCCGAGAGATACGCAGTATTTT | CASSRPRDTQYF
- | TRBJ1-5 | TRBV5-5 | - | TGTGCCAGCAGCTCTTCCGGACTGACCAATCAGCCCCAGCATTTT | CASSSSGLTNQPQHF
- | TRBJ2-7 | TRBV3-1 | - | TGTGCCAGCAGCCAAGACCCTCTAGGGCCTCGAACCGGGTACGAGCAGTACTTC | CASSQDPLGPRTGYEQYF